This entry lists 8 T cell receptor beta chains sequenced from one sample in a study of cytomegalovirus exposure and HLA in healthy donors. The PCR had 60 Vbeta and 13 Jbeta primers. Assay: immunoSEQ multiplex PCR; the TCRdb copy retains only in-frame clones and omits some. The table shows more than 95,000 clones, with about 81% occurring only once. Sequenced: PBMCs. The receptors here all came from a woman aged 45-59 years in good health and CMV-seropositive.

The V call is TRBV2, the J call TRBJ1-3; the D gene is possibly TRBD1 (6 bases). The CDR3 spans 14 residues. Germline V gives CDR1 SNHLY, CDR2 FYNNEI. V was pared by 6 bases and J by 2 bases, with 11 bases between. CDR3 sequence: CASRPQGTGNTIYF. The CDR3 DNA reads TGTGCCAGCAGGCCCCAGGGGACTGGAAACACCATATATTTT.

The V gene is TRBV7-2, the J gene TRBJ1-5, with 8 bases lining up with TRBD1. CDR1 and CDR2 (germline): SGHTA, FQGNSA. The CDR3 sequence is 16 residues long. Trimming took 6 bases from V and 3 from J; bases not matched to a gene: 10. The CDR3 region has the DNA TGTGCCAGCAGTCAAACAGGGGGAGAACACAATCAGCCCCAGCATTTT. It codes for CASSQTGGEHNQPQHF.

The chain joins TRBV6-6 to TRBJ2-7; D is possibly TRBD2 (6 bases). The CDR3 extends over 15 amino acids. Trimming left V 0 bases short and J 0 bases short, with 9 bases between. Germline CDR1 is MNHNY and CDR2 is SVGAGI (reference sequence). This chain's CDR3 is CASSYSRDSSYEQYF. The CDR3 DNA is TGTGCCAGCAGTTACTCTCGGGACTCCTCCTACGAGCAGTACTTC.

As to this clone: The junction does not match germline at one end; this may be a read error. The chain couples TRBV5-1 to TRBJ1-2; no firm D call. CDR1 is SGHRS and CDR2 is YFSETQ in the germline V gene. The CDR3 contains 12 residues. This chain's CDR3 is CASSYSRDGYTF. CDR3 DNA: TGCGCCAGCAGCTACAGCCGGGATGGCTACACCTTT.

About this clone: At one of its ends the junction is not consistent with the germline gene, which may arise from a read error. This sequence joins TRBV7-7 and TRBJ2-3, with TRBD2 identical over 10 bases. The CDR3 has 16 residues. Germline values: CDR1 SSHAT, CDR2 FNYEAQ (reference sequence). The CDR3 region has the DNA TGTGCTAGCAGCCCAGGGCTAGCGGGAGTTTCCGATACGCAGTATTTT. Amino acids: CASSPGLAGVSDTQYF.

The chain uses TRBV6-5 and TRBJ1-2; D unresolved. The V gene lost 5 bases and the J gene lost 2 bases, with 12 bases spanning the gap. Germline-derived CDR1 and CDR2 are MNHEY and SVGAGI. The CDR3 loop spans 14 amino acids. CDR3 in DNA: TGTGCCAGCAGTCACGGGGAACTGAACTATGGCTACACCTTC. Translated: CASSHGELNYGYTF.

This chain uses TRBV7-2 with TRBJ2-3; 9 nucleotides align to TRBD2. CDR1 and CDR2 from the germline V gene are SGHTA and FQGNSA. Germline trimming cut 3 bases from V and 5 bases from J; bases unmatched to any gene: 12. The CDR3 runs 17 residues. CDR3 in amino acids: CASSLLLAGRARDTQYF. The CDR3 bases are TGTGCCAGCAGCTTGCTACTAGCGGGTAGAGCACGAGATACGCAGTATTTT.

The chain carries TRBV7-3 and TRBJ2-2; weak D call: TRBD2 (6 bases). The germline CDR1 and CDR2 sequences are SGHTA and FQGTGA. The CDR3 covers 14 residues. V lost 9 bases to trimming and J lost 1 base, with 12 bases between them. Here the CDR3 DNA reads TGTGCCAGTTCGACTAGTTGGAACACCGGGGAGCTGTTTTTT. It codes for CASSTSWNTGELFF. The complete variable domain, with remaining parts taken from reference TRBV7-3 and TRBJ2-2, reads GAGVSQTPSNKVTEKGKYVELRCDPISGHTALYWYRQSLGQGPEFLIYFQGTGAADDSGLPNDRFFAVRPEGSVSTLKIQRTERGDSAVYLCASSTSWNTGELFFGEGSRLTVL.